What follows is one T cell receptor (beta chain) and its context. Antigen: not known. Splitting of each subset's genomic DNA was done evenly across several immunoSEQ plates. The authors loaded roughly 200 ng DNA, 27,000 or so T cell genomes, into sorted-subset replicate PCRs. Assay used: immunoSEQ multiplex PCR; TCRdb lists only in-frame clones, some missing. Of over 950,000 clones listed, approximately 77% are singletons. Memory CD4+ cells were the fraction left after CD45RA+ naive selection. The sample is drawn from a study of shared clonotypes between healthy human individuals. Study findings and constraints: Relative to their counterparts shared across all four donors, non-shared clonotypes exhibited diminished generation probabilities.

Germline V gene data show CDR1 as GTSNPN and CDR2 as SVGIG (reference sequence). V was pared by 2 bases and J by 7 bases, with 18 bases between. The CDR3 contains 15 residues. This receptor was identified in a man aged 18 to 35 in good health. Some clones in this sample may be carry-over from other donors' samples. Material for sequencing was memory CD4+ T cells from PBMCs. This sample's subset: CD45RA-negative fraction. The V gene is TRBV30, the J gene TRBJ2-4; D not certain. CDR3 sequence (DNA): TGTGCCTGGAGTCCCCTGGGGTTAGGTTCGAACATTCAGTACTTC. Encoded protein: CAWSPLGLGSNIQYF. The full variable domain, with the rest looked up from reference TRBV30 and TRBJ2-4, is SQTIHQWPATLVQPVGSPLSLECTVEGTSNPNLYWYRQAAGRGLQLLFYSVGIGQISSEVPQNLSASRPQDRQFILSSKKLLLSDSGFYLCAWSPLGLGSNIQYFGAGTRLSVL.